This is a list of T cell receptor beta chains from one sample in a study of shared clonotypes between healthy human individuals. Measured with immunoSEQ multiplex PCR; TCRdb has only the in-frame clones, and not every one. The sample contains fewer than 3 million clones, just under 95% of which appear only once. The sequenced sample was naive CD4+ T cells from PBMCs. The receptors were gathered from a man younger than 35 in good health. Some clones in this sample may be carry-over from other donors' samples. Each CDR3 is given with its conserved first and last residue. A D gene is named only where the DNA matches it firmly. Not every row has a clone size; where given, it reads once, few, many or a size class.

D gene	clone size	V gene	J gene	CDR3 length	CDR3 DNA	CDR3 protein
NA	NA	TRBV9	TRBJ2-1	15	TGTGCCAGCAGCGACAGTGGCAGGGAGTACAATGAGCAGTTCTTC	CASSDSGREYNEQFF
NA	NA	TRBV19	TRBJ1-5	15	TGTGCCAGTAGTATGGGCCAGGGTCCCAATCAGCCCCAGCATTTT	CASSMGQGPNQPQHF
TRBD2	NA	TRBV28	TRBJ2-1	15	TGTGCCAGCAGTTTGCTCGGGAGGACTTACAATGAGCAGTTCTTC	CASSLLGRTYNEQFF
TRBD1	NA	TRBV6-5	TRBJ2-7	15	TGTGCCAGCAGTCTCCAGGGGGCCCGGAGTGGGGAGCAGTACTTC	CASSLQGARSGEQYF
NA	NA	TRBV6-4	TRBJ1-2	14	TGTGCCAGCAGTGACTCTAGGGGTCGGTATGGCTACACCTTC	CASSDSRGRYGYTF
NA	NA	TRBV4-1	TRBJ2-6	16	TGCGCCAGCAGCCGGAACGAAAACTCTGGGGCCAACGTCCTGACTTTC	CASSRNENSGANVLTF
NA	NA	TRBV28	TRBJ1-2	11	TGTGCCAGCAGTTTACGAGATGGCTACACCTTC	CASSLRDGYTF
NA	NA	TRBV7-2	TRBJ2-1	15	TGTGCCAGCAGCTTAGTGTCAGGGGTGGGCAATGAGCAGTTCTTC	CASSLVSGVGNEQFF
TRBD1	NA	TRBV6-1	TRBJ1-5	15	TGTGCCAGCAGTGAATGGGGAGGGGGCTTTCAGCCCCAGCATTTT	CASSEWGGGFQPQHF
NA	NA	TRBV4-3	TRBJ2-7	15	TGCGCCAGCAGCCTCGGACGGGAAGCTCACTACGAGCAGTACTTC	CASSLGREAHYEQYF
TRBD1	once	TRBV19	TRBJ2-3	13	TGTGCCAGTAGAGACAGGGGCGCAGATACGCAGTATTTT	CASRDRGADTQYF
NA	NA	TRBV28	TRBJ2-7	16	TGTGCCAGCAGTTTCGCGGGACTTGTCAGAGCCTACGAGCAGTACTTC	CASSFAGLVRAYEQYF
NA	few	TRBV6-1	TRBJ1-1	13	TGTGCCAGCAGTGAAAGGTACGATACTGAAGCTTTCTTT	CASSERYDTEAFF
NA	NA	TRBV7-9	TRBJ2-3	17	TGTGCCAGCAGCTTAGGTGGCGGCCTCAGGATCACAGATACGCAGTATTTT	CASSLGGGLRITDTQYF
NA	once	TRBV19	TRBJ2-2	13	TGTGCCAGTAGTATAGGGACACCCGGGGAGCTGTTTTTT	CASSIGTPGELFF
NA	NA	TRBV7-2	TRBJ1-1	14	TGTGCCAGCAGCTATACCAGGGGATCCACTGAAGCTTTCTTT	CASSYTRGSTEAFF
NA	NA	TRBV28	TRBJ1-2	16	TGTGCCAGCAGGTCTCCCGGGACAATGGGGAACTATGGCTACACCTTC	CASRSPGTMGNYGYTF
NA	NA	TRBV7-3	TRBJ2-4	12	TGTGCCAGCAGTGACGAGGCAAACATTCAGTACTTC	CASSDEANIQYF
NA	NA	TRBV30	TRBJ2-2	13	TGTGCCTGGAGTCCTCTAATTAACGGGGAGCTGTTTTTT	CAWSPLINGELFF
NA	NA	TRBV19	TRBJ1-2	15	TGTGCCAGTAGTCCGGGAGGGACGGACGCCTATGGCTACACCTTC	CASSPGGTDAYGYTF
NA	NA	TRBV15	TRBJ2-5	12	TGTGCCACCAGCAGAGAGGGGGAGACCCAGTACTTC	CATSREGETQYF
TRBD1	NA	TRBV5-1	TRBJ1-2	20	TGCGCCAGCAGCTTCCCAACCGGGACAGGAGTTACCCCCCTGAACTATGGCTACACCTTC	CASSFPTGTGVTPLNYGYTF
NA	NA	TRBV7-3	TRBJ2-1	17	TGTGCCAGCCCACTCCCTCCCGTGGGGAGGTGGGTCAATGAGCAGTTCTTC	CASPLPPVGRWVNEQFF
TRBD2	NA	TRBV7-6	TRBJ2-1	17	TGTGCCAGCAGTTCCCTTAGCGGGAGGGCCGTCTACAATGAGCAGTTCTTC	CASSSLSGRAVYNEQFF
NA	once	TRBV5-1	TRBJ2-7	13	TGCGCCAGCAGCGGGGGGAGGCCCAGCGAGCAGTACTTC	CASSGGRPSEQYF
NA	NA	TRBV7-2	TRBJ2-7	14	TGTGCCAGCACCGGAACCAGCAGGTCCTACGAGCAGTACTTC	CASTGTSRSYEQYF
NA	NA	TRBV15	TRBJ2-5	14	TGTGCCACCAGCACGACCCCCTGGGAAGAGACCCAGTACTTC	CATSTTPWEETQYF
TRBD1	NA	TRBV11-1	TRBJ2-4	14	TGTGCCAGCAGCTGGACAGGCCTCAAAAACATTCAGTACTTC	CASSWTGLKNIQYF
TRBD1	NA	TRBV14	TRBJ2-7	14	TGTGCCAGCAGCCCGAGACAGGGATCCTACGAGCAGTACTTC	CASSPRQGSYEQYF
NA	NA	TRBV28	TRBJ2-7	16	TGTGCCAGCAGTTTATATTCACAGGGTTTTGGTAACGAGCAGTACTTC	CASSLYSQGFGNEQYF
TRBD2	NA	TRBV7-3	TRBJ2-1	16	TGTGCCAGCAGCCCCCCGGGACTAGCGGGAGCAGGTGAGCAGTTCTTC	CASSPPGLAGAGEQFF
TRBD2	NA	TRBV4-3	TRBJ2-3	13	TGCGCCAGCAGCCAAGATTTAGCGGGTACGCAGTATTTT	CASSQDLAGTQYF
TRBD1	few	TRBV14	TRBJ1-1	16	TGTGCCAGCAGCCAAGATCCGAACAGGGGGTCCACTGAAGCTTTCTTT	CASSQDPNRGSTEAFF
NA	NA	TRBV18	TRBJ2-6	17	TGTGCCAGCTCACCACGCCCGGTGGGCTCTGGGGCCAACGTCCTGACTTTC	CASSPRPVGSGANVLTF
NA	NA	TRBV29-1	TRBJ1-3	14	TGCAGCGCCCTCGGGGACCGTTCTGGAAACACCATATATTTT	CSALGDRSGNTIYF